The entry below describes one T cell receptor (beta chain). The antigen is not known. The sample comes from a study of vaccination and CD4 T cells after COVID-19. Study results and caveats: Detection of a median roughly 83% of reactive clones in convalescent patients was confined to the period after vaccination.

Sequenced with the Oncomine TCR Beta short-read assay was DNA taken from cultured CD4+ T cells. MiXCR was run by TCRdb on the PCR reads, yielding one entry per CDR3 protein. Of 15,000 to 20,000 distinct CDR3 sequences listed, 40% to 50% are singletons. Noted treatment: 10-day PBMC culture with coronavirus spike peptide pools or control peptides (ViraFEST assay). Once peptide pools had expanded antigen-specific T cells, ViraFEST sequenced TCRs. These CD4+ T cells came from approximately nine-day cultures by negative selection. CDR1 is MNHEY and CDR2 is SVGEGT in the germline V gene. Trimming stripped 6 bases from V and 4 bases from J, with 15 bases between. The CDR3 totals 14 residues.

This specimen was CD4+ T cells from blood, cultured in vitro, taken before SARS-CoV-2 vaccination. This TCR derives from a human donor who had recovered from COVID-19. The V call is TRBV6-2 or TRBV6-3, the J call TRBJ1-1; possibly TRBD1 for D (6 bases). The CDR3 loop reads CASSPSGRGTEAFF. CDR3 in DNA: TGTGCCAGCAGCCCCTCAGGCAGGGGCACTGAAGCTTTCTTT.